What follows are 15 T cell receptor beta chains derived from one specimen sequenced in a study of siplizumab effects on memory and regulatory T cells. Profiling relied on immunoSEQ multiplex PCR, and the TCRdb table lists in-frame clones only, not all of them. Among about 70,000 clones listed, about 90% were seen once. Specimen: Tregs sorted from blood. The receptors derive from a human donor in good health.

V usage is TRBV30 and J usage is TRBJ1-2; D is possibly TRBD1 (5 bases). Germline CDR1 and CDR2: GTSNPN and SVGIG (reference sequence). The CDR3 runs 12 residues. Trimming took 4 bases from V and 5 from J, leaving 11 bases between them. The CDR3 loop is CAWTTAYYGYTF. The CDR3 DNA is TGTGCCTGGACGACAGCTTATTATGGCTACACCTTC.

The V and J genes are TRBV19 and TRBJ2-7; D is uncertain. Germline CDR1 and CDR2: LNHDA and SQIVND (reference sequence). The CDR3 is 14 amino acids. Deletions cut 9 bases from V and 2 bases from J, with 17 bases between. The CDR3 reads CARAPGRVTYEQYF. The DNA for the CDR3 is TGTGCCAGGGCCCCGGGTAGAGTCACCTACGAGCAGTACTTC. Supplemented by reference TRBV19 and TRBJ2-7, the full variable domain reads DGGITQSPKYLFRKEGQNVTLSCEQNLNHDAMYWYRQDPGQGLRLIYYSQIVNDFQKGDIAEGYSVSREKKESFPLTVTSAQKNPTAFYLCARAPGRVTYEQYFGPGTRLTVT.

This rearrangement joins TRBV19 to TRBJ1-3; unclear D gene. Germline CDR1 LNHDA, CDR2 SQIVND (reference sequence). Trimming removed 2 bases from V and 4 bases from J, with 3 bases in between. The CDR3 is 12 residues long. CDR3 region: CASSITGNTIYF. DNA of the CDR3: TGTGCCAGTAGTATAACCGGAAACACCATATATTTT. Filled out from reference TRBV19 and TRBJ1-3, the complete variable domain reads DGGITQSPKYLFRKEGQNVTLSCEQNLNHDAMYWYRQDPGQGLRLIYYSQIVNDFQKGDIAEGYSVSREKKESFPLTVTSAQKNPTAFYLCASSITGNTIYFGEGSWLTVV.

The chain is built from TRBV29-1 and TRBJ2-1; the D gene is possibly TRBD2 (7 bases). Germline loops: CDR1 SQVTM, CDR2 ANQGSEA. There are 11 residues in the CDR3. V shed 7 bases and J shed 7 bases, with 11 bases lying between them. CDR3 sequence (DNA): TGCAGCGGGGGGGGCGGAAATGAGCAGTTCTTC. Amino acids: CSGGGGNEQFF.

The CDR3 region has the DNA TGTGCCAGTACCTATGGGGGACATAAAAATGGCTACACCTTC. It yields the protein CASTYGGHKNGYTF. The chain joins TRBV19 to TRBJ1-2; possibly TRBD1 for D (6 bases). CDR3 length equals 14 residues. CDR1 is LNHDA, CDR2 SQIVND, per germline (reference sequence). V gave up 7 bases and J gave up 6 bases, with 18 bases separating them.

The CDR3 bases are TGCAGCGCTGCGGGAGGCCCAGATACGCAGTATTTT. Its translation is CSAAGGPDTQYF. The V call is TRBV29-1, the J call TRBJ2-3; the match to TRBD2 covers 8 bases. V shed 7 bases and J 4 bases; nucleotides not matched to a gene: 4. This CDR3 region has 12 residues. The germline gives CDR1 SQVTM, CDR2 ANQGSEA.

The chain couples TRBV7-8 to TRBJ1-1; the match to TRBD1 covers 8 bases. Germline V gene data show CDR1 as SGHVS and CDR2 as FQNEAQ. CDR3 length: 16 amino acids. The J segment lost 6 bases and the V segment lost 4 bases, leaving 13 bases of the junction unmatched. The CDR3: CASSSTDYTGGAEAFF. The CDR3 coding sequence is TGTGCCAGCAGCTCCACCGATTATACAGGGGGAGCTGAAGCTTTCTTT.

The gene calls are TRBV6-5 and TRBJ2-7; perhaps TRBD1 as D (7 bases). V was pared by 6 bases and J by 1 base, with 16 bases between. The CDR3 is 15 amino acids. Germline V CDR1 and CDR2: MNHEY, SVGAGI. The CDR3 loop is CASRPSGGLSYEQYF. CDR3 DNA sequence: TGTGCCAGCAGGCCCTCAGGGGGACTGTCCTACGAGCAGTACTTC.

This chain joins TRBV19 and TRBJ1-3; 10 bases fit TRBD1. V trimming: 4 bases; J trimming: 2 bases; junction bases outside the gene matches: 5. Looked up from germline, CDR1 is LNHDA and CDR2 is SQIVND (reference sequence). The CDR3 is 16 amino acids. The CDR3 DNA reads TGTGCCAGTAGTAAAACCGACAGGGGGCCTGGAAACACCATATATTTT. This encodes CASSKTDRGPGNTIYF.

The chain is built from TRBV7-8 and TRBJ2-7, with 8 bases aligning to TRBD2. V lost 3 bases to trimming and J lost 3 bases; unmatched junction nucleotides: 4. This CDR3 comprises 14 residues. Germline CDR1 SGHVS, CDR2 FQNEAQ. This chain's CDR3 is CASSFRTSSYEQYF. CDR3 DNA sequence: TGTGCCAGCAGCTTTAGGACTAGCAGCTACGAGCAGTACTTC.

The chain has TRBV7-9 and TRBJ2-2; D possibly corresponds to TRBD2 (6 bases). V was trimmed by 3 bases and J by 1 base, leaving 12 bases between them. The V gene's germline CDR1 is SEHNR and CDR2 FQNEAQ (reference sequence). The CDR3 runs to 16 residues. In nucleotides, the CDR3 is TGTGCCAGCAGCTTCGGGAGATCCGGGAACACCGGGGAGCTGTTTTTT. Encoded protein: CASSFGRSGNTGELFF.

The chain uses TRBV29-1 and TRBJ2-3; D is unresolved. The CDR3 sequence is 13 residues long. CDR1 and CDR2 from the germline V gene are SQVTM and ANQGSEA. With 6 bases removed from V and 1 base from J, the gap between germline ends came to 11 bases. The CDR3 DNA is TGCAGCGTGAGAGCCGATGGCACAGATACGCAGTATTTT. This gives the protein CSVRADGTDTQYF.

The gene calls are TRBV12-5 and TRBJ2-2, with 13 nucleotides matching TRBD2. Germline assignment: CDR1 LGHNT and CDR2 FRNRAP. V gave up 7 bases and J gave up 5 bases; unmatched junction bases: 10. The CDR3 is made up of 17 amino acids. The CDR3 DNA follows: TGTGCTAGTGCCAGGACTAGCGGGAGTGTTCGGACCGGGGAGCTGTTTTTT. It yields the protein CASARTSGSVRTGELFF.

The rearrangement links TRBV5-5 to TRBJ2-1; tentative D call: TRBD1 (5 bases). V lost 4 bases and J lost 5, with 13 bases in between. The CDR3 has 14 residues. CDR1 is SGHKS, CDR2 YYEKEE, per germline (reference sequence). Written as DNA, the CDR3 is TGTGCCAGCAGCCTGAGACAGAACAACAATGAGCAGTTCTTC. Translating gives CASSLRQNNNEQFF.

The chain combines TRBV7-9 with TRBJ1-1, with no clear D. The CDR3 has 17 amino acids. Germline values: CDR1 SEHNR, CDR2 FQNEAQ (reference sequence). V was clipped by 1 base and J by 0 bases, with 15 bases between them. The CDR3 spells CASSLGRTAHMNTEAFF. CDR3 nucleotides: TGTGCCAGCAGCTTAGGTAGGACGGCCCACATGAACACTGAAGCTTTCTTT.